This TCR beta chain was documented in a study of cytomegalovirus exposure and HLA in healthy donors. Study-wide results and caveats: Despite most TCR sequences being rare, some public TCRs occurred in many donors. Researchers catalogued some 160 TCR beta chains as cytomegalovirus-associated. High sensitivity and specificity were reportedly achieved when the classifier diagnosed cytomegalovirus status.

The protocol was immunoSEQ multiplex PCR, while the TCRdb copy is restricted to in-frame clones and leaves out a portion. This table has about 240,000 clones, approximately 86% appearing once. V was clipped by 1 base and J by 4 bases, with 17 bases between them. Germline V gene sequence: CDR1 MNHNS, CDR2 SASEGT. The CDR3 loop spans 16 amino acids. The donors were part of the validation cohort, which consisted of more than 90 subjects and was separate from the first cohort of about 650 subjects. Note on this clone: The antigen remains unidentified.

Sequenced input: PBMCs. The chain is built from TRBV6-1 and TRBJ2-7, with D perhaps TRBD2 (5 bases). This sequence was found in a woman in her twenties or thirties in good health and CMV-seropositive. CDR3 sequence: CASSEVSGLTGYEQYF. DNA for the CDR3: TGTGCCAGCAGTGAAGTCTCCGGACTCACGGGTTACGAGCAGTACTTC.